A selection of T cell receptor beta chains follows, all from one sample in a study of cytomegalovirus exposure and HLA in healthy donors. The assay was immunoSEQ multiplex PCR, and TCRdb's table has in-frame clones only and misses some. The sample has approximately 85,000 clones, about three quarters seen once; the top ten hold around 10%. Sequencing used PBMCs. The source of these receptors is a woman aged 40 to 50 in good health and CMV-seropositive. CDR3s leave out the opening cysteine and the closing phenylalanine or tryptophan. The D gene is left open where the match is weak.

v_call d_call cdr3_aa
TRBV5-1 TRBD1 ASSLLQGTNEKLF
TRBV6-1 TRBD1 ASSKGQGANYGYT
TRBV5-6 . ASSSQRIDTQY
TRBV6-1 TRBD1 ASSLQTGSNQPQH
TRBV7-9 TRBD1 ASSLSTGGVSGYT
TRBV6-5 . ASSAGLSDSYEQY
TRBV4-1 . ASSQDSVNTEAF
TRBV4-1 TRBD1 ASSRDRGTYEQY
TRBV18 . ASSPELGPTEAF
TRBV27 TRBD1 ASRDNRGRGEKLF
TRBV6-5 TRBD1 ASSYSKTGANYGYT
TRBV6-5 TRBD1 ASSLSGTGIDTQY
TRBV7-6 TRBD2 ASSFGGGARDTQY
TRBV5-1 . ASSLSSGSGEQF
TRBV7-7 . ASSQGSTDTQY
TRBV27 . ASSLWATDSNQPQH
TRBV30 TRBD2 AWRTSGNTGELF
TRBV2 . ASTNKVGGPQH
TRBV29-1 . SVGQNNEKLF
TRBV6-6 TRBD1 ASSYAPGGGYGYT
TRBV15 . ATSREQGGHQPQH
TRBV7-9 . ASSLAGGANVLT
TRBV30 . AGGQSYGYT
TRBV5-6 . ASSLGHIGGELF
TRBV9 TRBD2 ASSPGLADAYNEQF
TRBV19 TRBD1 ASSSDRDSPLH
TRBV6-1 . ASSDEGIDEQY
TRBV2 . ASSLRLVGSSYEQY
TRBV27 TRBD1 ASRTSGGRDQPQH
TRBV19 TRBD1 ASSTPGTGRGGELF
TRBV6-5 . ASSYSRLQNTEAF
TRBV5-6 . ASKEISYNEQF
TRBV30 . AWSVIWSGTPGNTIY
TRBV10-3 . AIRQETLNTEAF
TRBV5-4 TRBD1 ASRSGGTGNNEQF
TRBV12-2 . ASRWIAGKGTDTQY
TRBV4-2 TRBD2 ASSPSGTSGGPSYEQY
TRBV9 . ASSGSGAWNTEAF
TRBV30 TRBD2 AWSVQRGGRDTQY
TRBV27 TRBD1 ASSLSKTGGTEAF
TRBV4-3 TRBD1 ASSQGTGPGEQY
TRBV5-1 . ASSLVFGEQF
TRBV7-2 TRBD2 ASSLSGLAGQEQF
TRBV5-1 TRBD2 ASSPDPSRLARGAGELF
TRBV5-5 TRBD1 ASGIGTGGYEQY
TRBV4-3 TRBD2 ASSQEGGGSGSSYNEQF
TRBV6-1 . ASSEDIYEQY
TRBV5-6 TRBD1 ASSSAGTGVETQY
TRBV4-1 TRBD1 ASSHYRDRGLSLH
TRBV4-1 . ASSQDSTGTGKKETQY
TRBV4-1 TRBD1 ASSQDLGTGRGYT
TRBV7-2 . ASSSLGRIEQY
TRBV19 TRBD1 ASTGQGNEKLF
TRBV2 TRBD2 ASSEVAGASTDTQY
TRBV6-1 TRBD1 ASSETGDNSPLH